Listed below are T cell receptor beta chains from one sample, sequenced in a study of CD8 T cells in Susac syndrome. One entry per CDR3 protein results from TCRdb running MiXCR on the immunoSEQ multiplex PCR reads. The data show about 140,000 distinct CDR3 sequences, around 95% seen once. The sequenced sample was CD4+ T cells from PBMCs. These receptors were collected from a human donor with Susac syndrome. The CDR3 runs from the conserved cysteine through the conserved F or W. A D gene is named only where the DNA matches it firmly. The listing skips clone size in some rows; elsewhere it reads once, few, many or a size class.

TRBJ1-1	TRBD1	-	TRBV11-2	CASSGQAGETEAFF	TGTGCCAGCAGCGGACAGGCGGGGGAGACTGAAGCTTTCTTT
TRBJ2-2	TRBD2	once	TRBV4-1	CASSQEWLAGPGELFF	TGCGCCAGCAGCCAAGAGTGGCTAGCGGGTCCCGGGGAGCTGTTTTTT
TRBJ1-5	TRBD1	-	TRBV12-3/TRBV12-4	CASRGGVYQPQHF	TGTGCCAGTCGAGGGGGCGTTTATCAGCCCCAGCATTTT
TRBJ1-3	-	-	TRBV29-1	CSAGDSGNTIYF	TGCAGCGCGGGGGACTCTGGAAACACCATATATTTT
TRBJ2-7	-	-	TRBV29-1	CSVVPTGAASKSYEQYF	TGCAGCGTTGTACCGACAGGAGCTGCTTCTAAATCCTACGAGCAGTACTTC
TRBJ2-7	-	few	TRBV30	CAWTSTYEQYF	TGTGCCTGGACTTCAACCTACGAGCAGTACTTC
TRBJ2-1	TRBD2	once	TRBV12-3/TRBV12-4	CASRTTTSGVRRDEQFF	TGTGCCAGCAGGACTACGACTAGCGGAGTTAGGCGGGATGAGCAGTTCTTC
TRBJ1-5	TRBD1	-	TRBV2	CASSGQGTSNQPQHF	TGTGCCAGCAGTGGACAGGGGACGAGCAATCAGCCCCAGCATTTT
TRBJ2-3	-	-	TRBV30	CAWSSRDTQYF	TGTGCCTGGAGTTCCCGAGATACGCAGTATTTT
TRBJ2-7	TRBD1	-	TRBV15	CATRVDRIQSYEQYF	TGTGCCACCAGGGTGGACAGGATTCAATCCTACGAGCAGTACTTC
TRBJ2-5	TRBD2	-	TRBV7-2	CASSPTTSGRSLGTQYF	TGTGCCAGCAGCCCAACGACTAGCGGGAGATCATTGGGGACCCAGTACTTC
TRBJ2-5	TRBD2	few	TRBV12-3/TRBV12-4	CASSLAGGFETQYF	TGTGCCAGCAGTTTGGCGGGAGGGTTCGAGACCCAGTACTTC
TRBJ2-3	-	-	TRBV5-4	CASSLDPRDDTQYF	TGTGCCAGCAGCTTGGATCCGCGGGACGACACGCAGTATTTT
TRBJ1-6	-	-	TRBV7-9	CASSLEGIGSPLHF	TGTGCCAGCAGCCTAGAGGGGATAGGTTCACCCCTCCACTTT
TRBJ2-3	-	-	TRBV30	CAWSVRQEGADTQYF	TGTGCCTGGAGTGTACGGCAGGAGGGGGCAGATACGCAGTATTTT